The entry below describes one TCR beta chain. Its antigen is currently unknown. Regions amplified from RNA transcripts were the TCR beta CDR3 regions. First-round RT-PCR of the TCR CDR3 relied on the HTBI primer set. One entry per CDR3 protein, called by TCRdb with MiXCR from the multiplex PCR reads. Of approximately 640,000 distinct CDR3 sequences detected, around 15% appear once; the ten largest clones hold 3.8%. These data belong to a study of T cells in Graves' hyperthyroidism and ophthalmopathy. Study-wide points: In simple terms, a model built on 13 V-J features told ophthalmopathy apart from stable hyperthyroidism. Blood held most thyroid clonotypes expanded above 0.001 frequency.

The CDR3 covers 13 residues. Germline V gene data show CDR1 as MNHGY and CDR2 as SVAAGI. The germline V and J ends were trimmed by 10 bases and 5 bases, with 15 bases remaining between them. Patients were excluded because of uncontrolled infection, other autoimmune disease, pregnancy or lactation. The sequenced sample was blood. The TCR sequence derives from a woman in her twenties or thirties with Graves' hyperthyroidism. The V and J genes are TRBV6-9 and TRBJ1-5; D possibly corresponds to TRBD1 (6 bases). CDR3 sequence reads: CATCFRGDQPQHF. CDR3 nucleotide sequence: TGTGCCACCTGTTTTAGGGGGGATCAGCCCCAGCATTTT.